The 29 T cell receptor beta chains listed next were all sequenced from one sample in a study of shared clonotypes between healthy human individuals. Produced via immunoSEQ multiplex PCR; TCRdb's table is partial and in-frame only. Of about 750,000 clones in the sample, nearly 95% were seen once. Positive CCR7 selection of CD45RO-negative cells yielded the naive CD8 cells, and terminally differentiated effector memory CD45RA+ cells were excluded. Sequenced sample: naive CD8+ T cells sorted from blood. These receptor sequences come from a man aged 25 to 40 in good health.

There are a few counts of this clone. For the CDR3, the DNA is TGTGCCAGCAGCCAAGAGATGTCAGGGTCCCAGCCCCAGCATTTT. It encodes CASSQEMSGSQPQHF. The chain couples TRBV14 to TRBJ1-5; maybe TRBD1 (5 bases). V was pared by 0 bases and J by 7 bases, with 13 bases between. CDR1 and CDR2 from the germline V gene are SGHDN and FVKESK. The CDR3 totals 15 residues. The whole variable domain, filled in from reference TRBV14 and TRBJ1-5, reads EAGVTQFPSHSVIEKGQTVTLRCDPISGHDNLYWYRRVMGKEIKFLLHFVKESKQDESGMPNNRFLAERTGGTYSTLKVQPAELEDSGVYFCASSQEMSGSQPQHFGDGTRLSIL.

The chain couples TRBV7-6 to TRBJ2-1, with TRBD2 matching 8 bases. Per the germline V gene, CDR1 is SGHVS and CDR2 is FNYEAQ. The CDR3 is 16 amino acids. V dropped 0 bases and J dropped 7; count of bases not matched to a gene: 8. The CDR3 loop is CASSLASLAVWNEQFF. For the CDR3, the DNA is TGTGCCAGCAGCTTAGCGTCACTAGCGGTTTGGAATGAGCAGTTCTTC.

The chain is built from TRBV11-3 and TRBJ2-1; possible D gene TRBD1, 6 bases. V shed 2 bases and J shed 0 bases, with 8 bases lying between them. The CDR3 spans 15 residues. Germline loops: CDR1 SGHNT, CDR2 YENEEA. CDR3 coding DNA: TGTGCCAGCAGCTTACGGGACAACTCCTACAATGAGCAGTTCTTC. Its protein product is CASSLRDNSYNEQFF.

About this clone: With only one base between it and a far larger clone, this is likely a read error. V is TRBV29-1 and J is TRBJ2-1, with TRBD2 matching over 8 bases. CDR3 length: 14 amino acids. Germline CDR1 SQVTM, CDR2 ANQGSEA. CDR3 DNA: TGCAGCGCCGCACTAGCGGCCGGTTACAATAAGCAGTTCTTC. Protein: CSAALAAGYNKQFF.

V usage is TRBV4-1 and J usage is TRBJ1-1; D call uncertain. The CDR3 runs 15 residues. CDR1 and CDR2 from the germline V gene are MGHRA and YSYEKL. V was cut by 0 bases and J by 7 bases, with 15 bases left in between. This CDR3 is CASSQETALGDEAFF. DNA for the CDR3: TGCGCCAGCAGCCAAGAAACGGCTTTGGGAGATGAAGCTTTCTTT.

The DNA for the CDR3 is TGCGCCAGCAGCCAAGATCGGGGGCCTCCAAGAGTAACGCAGTATTTT. It encodes CASSQDRGPPRVTQYF. The chain recombines TRBV4-3 with TRBJ2-3; D is possibly TRBD1 or TRBD2 (6 bases each). Trimming left V 0 bases short and J 9 bases short, with 19 bases between. Germline CDR1 is LGHNA and CDR2 is YSLEER. The CDR3 spans 16 residues.

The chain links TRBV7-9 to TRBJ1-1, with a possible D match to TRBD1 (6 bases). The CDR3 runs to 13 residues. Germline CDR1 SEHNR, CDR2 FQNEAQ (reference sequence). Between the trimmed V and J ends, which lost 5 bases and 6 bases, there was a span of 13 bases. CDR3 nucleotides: TGTGCCAGCAGCCTTAACGGGGGCGCTGAAGCTTTCTTT. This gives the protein CASSLNGGAEAFF.

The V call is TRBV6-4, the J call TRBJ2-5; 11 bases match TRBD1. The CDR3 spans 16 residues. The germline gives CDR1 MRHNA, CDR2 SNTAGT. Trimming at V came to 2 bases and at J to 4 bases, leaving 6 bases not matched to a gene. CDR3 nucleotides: TGTGCCAGCAGTGACCCGGACAGGGGGCGAGCAGAGACCCAGTACTTC. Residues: CASSDPDRGRAETQYF.

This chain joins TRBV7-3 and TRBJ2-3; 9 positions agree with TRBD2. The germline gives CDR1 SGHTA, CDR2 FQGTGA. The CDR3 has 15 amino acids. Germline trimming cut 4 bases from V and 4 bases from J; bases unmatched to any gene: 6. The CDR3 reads CASSSFAGGPDTQYF. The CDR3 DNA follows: TGTGCCAGCAGCTCCTTTGCGGGAGGGCCAGATACGCAGTATTTT.

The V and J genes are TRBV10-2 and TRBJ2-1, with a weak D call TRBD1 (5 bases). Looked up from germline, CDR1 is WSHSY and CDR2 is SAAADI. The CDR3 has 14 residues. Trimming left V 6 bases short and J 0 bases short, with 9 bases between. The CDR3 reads CASSWTSSYNEQFF. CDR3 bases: TGCGCCAGCAGCTGGACAAGCTCCTACAATGAGCAGTTCTTC.

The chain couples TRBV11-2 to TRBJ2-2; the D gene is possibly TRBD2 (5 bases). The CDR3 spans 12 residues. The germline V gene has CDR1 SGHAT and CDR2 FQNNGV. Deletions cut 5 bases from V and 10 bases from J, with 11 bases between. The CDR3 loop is CASSEAEPELFF. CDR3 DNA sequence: TGTGCCAGCAGCGAAGCGGAGCCGGAGCTGTTTTTT.

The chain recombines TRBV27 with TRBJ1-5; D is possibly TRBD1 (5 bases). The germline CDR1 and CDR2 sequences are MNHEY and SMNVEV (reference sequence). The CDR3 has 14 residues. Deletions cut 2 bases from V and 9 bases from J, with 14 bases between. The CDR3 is CASSLAGLGGPQHF. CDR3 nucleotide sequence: TGTGCCAGCAGTTTAGCGGGGCTGGGGGGGCCCCAGCATTTT.

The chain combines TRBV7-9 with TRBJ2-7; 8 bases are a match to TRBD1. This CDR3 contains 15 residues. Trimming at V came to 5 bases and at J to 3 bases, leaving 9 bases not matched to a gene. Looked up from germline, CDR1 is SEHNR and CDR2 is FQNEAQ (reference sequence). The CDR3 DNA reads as TGTGCCAGCAGCCCTCTAGACAGGGGCTTCTACGAGCAGTACTTC. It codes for CASSPLDRGFYEQYF.

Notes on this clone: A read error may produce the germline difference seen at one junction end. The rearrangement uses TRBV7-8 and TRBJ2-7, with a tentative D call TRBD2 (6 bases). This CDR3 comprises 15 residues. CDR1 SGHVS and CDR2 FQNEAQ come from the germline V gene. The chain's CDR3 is CASSLESGASHEQYF. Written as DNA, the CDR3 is TGTGCCAGCAGCTTAGAGTCGGGAGCCTCCCACGAGCAGTACTTC.

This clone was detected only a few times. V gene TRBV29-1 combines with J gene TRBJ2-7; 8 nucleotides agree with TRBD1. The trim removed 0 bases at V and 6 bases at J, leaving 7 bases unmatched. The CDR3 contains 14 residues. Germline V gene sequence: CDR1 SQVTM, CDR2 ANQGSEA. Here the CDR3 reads CSVEDPGGRAEQYF. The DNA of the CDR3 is TGCAGCGTTGAAGACCCAGGGGGCAGAGCCGAGCAGTACTTC.

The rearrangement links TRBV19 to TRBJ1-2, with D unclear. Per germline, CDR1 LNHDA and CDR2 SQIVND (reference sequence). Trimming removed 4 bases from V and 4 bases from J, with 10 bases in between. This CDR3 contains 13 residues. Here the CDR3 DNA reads TGTGCCAGTAGTACTGGAAGGGTCTATGGCTACACCTTC. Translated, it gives CASSTGRVYGYTF. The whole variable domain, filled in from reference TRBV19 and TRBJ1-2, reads DGGITQSPKYLFRKEGQNVTLSCEQNLNHDAMYWYRQDPGQGLRLIYYSQIVNDFQKGDIAEGYSVSREKKESFPLTVTSAQKNPTAFYLCASSTGRVYGYTFGSGTRLTVV.

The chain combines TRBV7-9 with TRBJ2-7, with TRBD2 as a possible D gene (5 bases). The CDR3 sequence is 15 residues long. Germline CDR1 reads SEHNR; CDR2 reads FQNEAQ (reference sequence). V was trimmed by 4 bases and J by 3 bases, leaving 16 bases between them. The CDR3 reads CASSSVGPEGYEQYF. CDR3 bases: TGTGCCAGCAGCTCGGTAGGGCCCGAGGGCTACGAGCAGTACTTC.

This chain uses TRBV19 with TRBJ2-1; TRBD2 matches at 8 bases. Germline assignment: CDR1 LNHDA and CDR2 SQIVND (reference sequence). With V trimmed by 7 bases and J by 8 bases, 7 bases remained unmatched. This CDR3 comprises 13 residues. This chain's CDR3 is CASKLAGMDEQFF. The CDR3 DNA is TGTGCCAGTAAATTAGCGGGAATGGATGAGCAGTTCTTC.

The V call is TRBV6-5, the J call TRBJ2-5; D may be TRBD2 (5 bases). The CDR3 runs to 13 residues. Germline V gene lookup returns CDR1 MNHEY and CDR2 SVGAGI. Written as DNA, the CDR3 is TGTCCGTTTCGTTATGAGGGCCAAGAGACCCAGTACTTC. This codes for CPFRYEGQETQYF.

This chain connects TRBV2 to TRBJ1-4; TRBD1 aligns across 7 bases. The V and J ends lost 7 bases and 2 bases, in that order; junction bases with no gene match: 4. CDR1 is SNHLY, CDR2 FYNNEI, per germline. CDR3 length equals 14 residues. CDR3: CASNSGQTNEKLFF. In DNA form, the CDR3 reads TGTGCCAGCAATTCGGGACAGACTAATGAAAAACTGTTTTTT.

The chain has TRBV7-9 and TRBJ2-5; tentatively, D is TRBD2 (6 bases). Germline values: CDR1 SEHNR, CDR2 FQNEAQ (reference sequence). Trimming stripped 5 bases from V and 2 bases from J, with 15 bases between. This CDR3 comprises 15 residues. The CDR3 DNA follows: TGTGCCAGCAGCCTTCGTGGGGGACTGCAAGAGACCCAGTACTTC. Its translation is CASSLRGGLQETQYF.

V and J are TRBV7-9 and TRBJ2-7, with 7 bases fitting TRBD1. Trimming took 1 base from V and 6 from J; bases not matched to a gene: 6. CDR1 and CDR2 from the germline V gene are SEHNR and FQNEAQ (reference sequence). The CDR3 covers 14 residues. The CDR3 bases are TGTGCCAGCAGCTTAGTCGACAGGGTGGCCGAGCAGTACTTC. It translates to CASSLVDRVAEQYF.

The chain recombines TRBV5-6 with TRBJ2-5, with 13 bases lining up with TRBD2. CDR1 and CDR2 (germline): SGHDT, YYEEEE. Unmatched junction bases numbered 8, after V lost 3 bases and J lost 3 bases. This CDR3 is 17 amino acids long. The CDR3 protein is CASSSTGLAGAEETQYF. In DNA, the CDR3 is TGTGCCAGCAGCTCCACTGGACTAGCGGGAGCCGAAGAGACCCAGTACTTC.

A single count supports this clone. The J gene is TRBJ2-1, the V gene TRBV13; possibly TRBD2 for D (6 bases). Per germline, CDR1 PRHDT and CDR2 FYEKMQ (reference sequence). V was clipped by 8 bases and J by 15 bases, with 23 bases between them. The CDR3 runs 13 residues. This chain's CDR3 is CASHPSETMILFF. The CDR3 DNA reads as TGTGCCAGCCACCCTAGCGAAACAATGATTTTGTTCTTC. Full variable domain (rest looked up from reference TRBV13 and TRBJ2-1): AAGVIQSPRHLIKEKRETATLKCYPIPRHDTVYWYQQGPGQDPQFLISFYEKMQSDKGSIPDRFSAQQFSDYHSELNMSSLELGDSALYFCASHPSETMILFFGPGTRLTVL.

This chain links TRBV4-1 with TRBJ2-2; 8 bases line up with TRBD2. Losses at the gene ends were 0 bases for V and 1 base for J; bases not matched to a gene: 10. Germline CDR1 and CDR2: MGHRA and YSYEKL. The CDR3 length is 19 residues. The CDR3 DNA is TGCGCCAGCAGCCAAGATAATCTACTAGCGGTGAGGAACACCGGGGAGCTGTTTTTT. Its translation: CASSQDNLLAVRNTGELFF.

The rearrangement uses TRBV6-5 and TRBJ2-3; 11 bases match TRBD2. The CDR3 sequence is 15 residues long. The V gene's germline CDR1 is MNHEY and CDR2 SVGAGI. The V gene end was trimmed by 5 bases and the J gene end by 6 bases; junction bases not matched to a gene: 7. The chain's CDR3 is CASSVLAGATDTQYF. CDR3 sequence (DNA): TGTGCCAGCAGTGTACTAGCGGGAGCGACTGATACGCAGTATTTT.

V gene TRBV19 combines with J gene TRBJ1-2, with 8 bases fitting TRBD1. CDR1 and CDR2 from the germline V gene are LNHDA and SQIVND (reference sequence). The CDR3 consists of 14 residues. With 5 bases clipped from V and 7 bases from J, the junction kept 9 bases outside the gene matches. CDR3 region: CASSPGQGSRGYTF. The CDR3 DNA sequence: TGTGCCAGTAGTCCCGGACAGGGTTCGCGTGGCTACACCTTC.

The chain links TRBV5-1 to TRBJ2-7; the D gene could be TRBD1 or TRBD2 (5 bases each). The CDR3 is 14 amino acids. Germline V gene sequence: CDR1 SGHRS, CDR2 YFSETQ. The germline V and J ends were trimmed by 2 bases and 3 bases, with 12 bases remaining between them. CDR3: CASSFRDLNYEQYF. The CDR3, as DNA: TGCGCCAGCAGCTTTCGGGACCTAAACTACGAGCAGTACTTC. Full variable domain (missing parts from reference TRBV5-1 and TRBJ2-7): KAGVTQTPRYLIKTRGQQVTLSCSPISGHRSVSWYQQTPGQGLQFLFEYFSETQRNKGNFPGRFSGRQFSNSRSEMNVSTLELGDSALYLCASSFRDLNYEQYFGPGTRLTVT.

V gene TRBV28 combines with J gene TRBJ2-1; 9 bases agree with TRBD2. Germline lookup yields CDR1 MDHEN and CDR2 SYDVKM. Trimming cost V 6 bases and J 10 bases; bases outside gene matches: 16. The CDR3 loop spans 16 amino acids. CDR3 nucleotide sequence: TGTGCCAGCAGCTATGCGGGAGGGCCTGGAGACAGAGAGCAGTTCTTC. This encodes CASSYAGGPGDREQFF.